A single sample gave rise to the 26 T cell receptor beta chains below, sequenced in a study of blood T cell repertoires in COVID-19. Measured with immunoSEQ multiplex PCR; TCRdb has only the in-frame clones, and not every one. The sample includes fewer than 300,000 clones, over 75% of them seen just once. The sample taken for sequencing was PBMCs or T cells enriched from blood (not recorded which). The receptors originated from a woman in her 30s who had recovered from COVID-19.

The chain uses TRBV2 and TRBJ2-1; 10 nucleotides match TRBD2. CDR3 length equals 16 residues. Germline trimming cut 1 base from V and 4 bases from J; bases unmatched to any gene: 4. Germline V lookup: CDR1 SNHLY, CDR2 FYNNEI. This CDR3 is CASSEGTSGIYNEQFF. DNA for the CDR3: TGTGCCAGCAGTGAAGGGACTAGCGGTATTTACAATGAGCAGTTCTTC.

This chain uses TRBV10-3 with TRBJ2-2; 13 bases match TRBD2. V shed 3 bases, J shed 8 bases, and the junction held 9 bases outside the gene matches. CDR1 is ENHRY, CDR2 SYGVKD, per germline. This CDR3 has 17 amino acids. In nucleotides, the CDR3 is TGTGCCATCAGTGACCGCGGACTAGCGGGAGTGACGGGGGAGCTGTTTTTT. This encodes CAISDRGLAGVTGELFF.

This chain connects TRBV30 to TRBJ2-1; 7 bases map to TRBD2. V lost 3 bases and J lost 6; bases outside the gene matches: 8. Germline-derived CDR1 and CDR2 are GTSNPN and SVGIG (reference sequence). CDR3 length: 14 amino acids. The CDR3, as DNA: TGTGCCTGGAGAAGGGAGGGCGCCGTCAATGAGCAGTTCTTC. Translating gives CAWRREGAVNEQFF.

This chain joins TRBV29-1 and TRBJ2-7, with TRBD2 matching 10 bases. Trimming cost V 4 bases and J 3 bases; bases outside gene matches: 18. The germline gives CDR1 SQVTM, CDR2 ANQGSEA. The CDR3 runs 18 residues. The CDR3 DNA sequence: TGCAGCGTTGGTCCCGGACCGGGAAGCGGGAGGGCCATCTACGAGCAGTACTTC. This encodes CSVGPGPGSGRAIYEQYF.

In this sample, this clone turned up once. The chain links TRBV25-1 to TRBJ1-1; D perhaps matches TRBD1 (5 bases). Germline V CDR1 and CDR2: MGHDK, SYGVNS. V lost 4 bases, J lost 4 bases, and 10 bases lay in between. CDR3 length: 13 residues. CDR3 in amino acids: CASSVGRVTEAFF. The CDR3 region has the DNA TGTGCCAGCAGTGTAGGCAGGGTCACTGAAGCTTTCTTT.

This clone is a singleton in its sample. The chain has TRBV30 and TRBJ2-2, with unresolved D. CDR3 length: 13 amino acids. The V and J ends lost 3 bases and 4 bases respectively, with 9 bases between them. The germline gives CDR1 GTSNPN, CDR2 SVGIG (reference sequence). CDR3 sequence: CAWRATSTGELFF. DNA for the CDR3: TGTGCCTGGAGGGCGACAAGCACCGGGGAGCTGTTTTTT.

The rearrangement links TRBV9 to TRBJ2-5, with 9 positions matching TRBD2. J lost 1 base, V lost 2 bases, and 3 bases had no gene match. The CDR3 runs 15 residues. Germline lookup yields CDR1 SGDLS and CDR2 YYNGEE. CDR3 sequence reads: CASSVETSGQETQYF. The CDR3 region has the DNA TGTGCCAGCAGCGTGGAGACTAGCGGCCAAGAGACCCAGTACTTC.

This sequence joins TRBV5-6 and TRBJ1-4, with D hard to call. With 0 bases removed from V and 0 bases from J, the gap between germline ends came to 9 bases. CDR1 and CDR2 (germline): SGHDT, YYEEEE. The CDR3 covers 16 residues. CDR3 loop: CASSLGPGATNEKLFF. The DNA for the CDR3 is TGTGCCAGCAGCTTGGGACCCGGAGCAACTAATGAAAAACTGTTTTTT.

This clone was detected only once. The chain employs TRBV3-1 (or the pseudogene TRBV3-2) and TRBJ2-1; 11 positions match TRBD2. The CDR3 covers 19 residues. Germline V gene lookup returns CDR1 LGHDT and CDR2 YNNKEL (reference sequence). After removal of 5 bases from V and 7 bases from J, the junction contained 19 bases not matched to a gene. This CDR3 reads CASSERNKHTSGSSNEQFF. CDR3 sequence (DNA): TGTGCCAGCAGCGAACGAAACAAGCATACTAGCGGGAGTTCGAATGAGCAGTTCTTC.

The chain carries TRBV5-1 and TRBJ2-5; possibly TRBD1 for D (5 bases). CDR1 and CDR2 from the germline V gene are SGHRS and YFSETQ. V lost 1 base to trimming and J lost 5 bases, with 21 bases between them. This CDR3 spans 17 amino acids. As DNA, the CDR3 is TGCGCCAGCAGCTTGTTCCAGGGTGGACCCACCAGGGAGACCCAGTACTTC. Translating gives CASSLFQGGPTRETQYF.

V and J are TRBV11-2 and TRBJ2-7, with D uncertain. Germline assignment: CDR1 SGHAT and CDR2 FQNNGV. The CDR3 consists of 12 residues. Trimming left V 5 bases short and J 3 bases short, with 8 bases between. Written as DNA, the CDR3 is TGTGCCAGCAGCCCTCTTCGCTACGAGCAGTACTTC. Translated: CASSPLRYEQYF.

The chain uses TRBV7-8 and TRBJ2-7; no clear D. The CDR3 covers 14 residues. From germline, CDR1 is SGHVS and CDR2 FQNEAQ. Trimming removed 2 bases from V and 2 bases from J, with 10 bases in between. The CDR3 nucleotides are TGTGCCAGCAGCTTAAGCCGTGACACCTACGAGCAGTACTTC. This translates into CASSLSRDTYEQYF.

In its sample, this clone was seen a few times. Additional DNA sequences in this sample encode the identical CDR3. The chain uses TRBV18 and TRBJ2-7; TRBD1 matches at 9 bases. The V gene end was trimmed by 3 bases and the J gene end by 2 bases; junction bases not matched to a gene: 5. Germline lookup yields CDR1 KGHSH and CDR2 LQKENI. The CDR3 consists of 15 residues. The chain's CDR3 is CASSPPGQGTYEQYF. For the CDR3, the DNA is TGTGCCAGCTCACCCCCGGGACAGGGAACCTACGAGCAGTACTTC.

The gene calls are TRBV28 and TRBJ2-7, with 8 bases that match TRBD1. The CDR3 consists of 14 residues. Trimming removed 5 bases from V and 7 bases from J; junction bases left unmatched: 10. Germline V CDR1 and CDR2: MDHEN, SYDVKM. CDR3 DNA sequence: TGTGCCAGCAGTCCCGACGGCAGGGGGCGAGAGCAGTACTTC. The encoded protein is CASSPDGRGREQYF. Variable domain in full (rest from reference TRBV28 and TRBJ2-7): DVKVTQSSRYLVKRTGEKVFLECVQDMDHENMFWYRQDPGLGLRLIYFSYDVKMKEKGDIPEGYSVSREKKERFSLILESASTNQTSMYLCASSPDGRGREQYFGPGTRLTVT.

The rearrangement joins TRBV5-6 to TRBJ1-2, with 8 bases that match TRBD1. The CDR3 totals 16 residues. The V segment lost 2 bases and the J segment 4 bases; nucleotides outside the gene matches: 10. Germline CDR1 reads SGHDT; CDR2 reads YYEEEE. CDR3 nucleotide sequence: TGTGCCAGCAGCTTAAGACAATCACAGGGGGTCTATGGCTACACCTTC. Protein sequence: CASSLRQSQGVYGYTF. Complete variable domain (other parts from reference TRBV5-6 and TRBJ1-2): DAGVTQSPTHLIKTRGQQVTLRCSPKSGHDTVSWYQQALGQGPQFIFQYYEEEERQRGNFPDRFSGHQFPNYSSELNVNALLLGDSALYLCASSLRQSQGVYGYTFGSGTRLTVV.

The chain employs TRBV10-3 and TRBJ2-7; 10 bases fit TRBD1. Germline V CDR1 and CDR2: ENHRY, SYGVKD. CDR3 size: 17 residues. V gave up 4 bases and J gave up 3 bases; unmatched junction bases: 12. This CDR3 reads CAISGPPPGTGDYEQYF. CDR3 nucleotides: TGTGCCATCAGTGGCCCACCTCCCGGGACAGGGGACTACGAGCAGTACTTC.

Concerning this clone: Other DNA sequences from this sample encode an identical CDR3 as well. The V and J genes are TRBV30 and TRBJ1-5, with a weak D call TRBD1 (5 bases). CDR3 size: 13 residues. Germline CDR1 GTSNPN, CDR2 SVGIG (reference sequence). V was cut by 3 bases and J by 0 bases, with 6 bases left in between. The CDR3 nucleotides read TGTGCCTGGAGCAGGGATAGCAATCAGCCCCAGCATTTT. Protein: CAWSRDSNQPQHF.

CDR3 coding DNA: TGTGCCAGCAGCTCAGGACTGGTCTACGAGCAGTACTTC. This codes for CASSSGLVYEQYF. The chain combines TRBV7-2 with TRBJ2-7, with D perhaps TRBD2 (5 bases). CDR1 is SGHTA and CDR2 is FQGNSA in the germline V gene. The CDR3 length is 13 residues. Trimming pared 4 bases from V and 3 bases from J, leaving 10 bases between.

The rearrangement uses TRBV27 and TRBJ2-3; the D gene is possibly TRBD2 (10 bases). Trimming removed 6 bases at V and 3 bases at J, with 28 bases between. Germline CDR1 reads MNHEY; CDR2 reads SMNVEV (reference sequence). CDR3 length equals 19 residues. The CDR3 nucleotides are TGTGCCAGCAGGGGGACAGGGCTAGCGGGAGTAATTTTAACAGATACGCAGTATTTT. This translates into CASRGTGLAGVILTDTQYF.

The rearrangement uses TRBV7-3 and TRBJ2-2, with a weak D call TRBD2 (6 bases). V was clipped by 3 bases and J by 7 bases, with 9 bases between them. The CDR3 has 13 amino acids. Germline V gene data show CDR1 as SGHTA and CDR2 as FQGTGA. Written as DNA, the CDR3 is TGTGCCAGCAGCTTTGGACTACGCGGGGAGCTGTTTTTT. This sequence encodes CASSFGLRGELFF.

The V call is TRBV7-6, the J call TRBJ2-1; the match to TRBD2 covers 13 bases. Trimming took 5 bases from V and 6 from J; bases not matched to a gene: 7. CDR1 SGHVS and CDR2 FNYEAQ come from the germline V gene. This CDR3 has 16 residues. CDR3 bases: TGTGCCAGCAGCCTCGGGACTAGCGGGGAACTCAATGAGCAGTTCTTC. It encodes CASSLGTSGELNEQFF.

The rearrangement joins TRBV4-1 to TRBJ1-4; 7 positions match TRBD1. The V gene's germline CDR1 is MGHRA and CDR2 YSYEKL. CDR3 length: 13 residues. V shed 10 bases and J 8 bases; nucleotides not matched to a gene: 10. The CDR3 loop reads CATQKGAGEKLFF. DNA for the CDR3: TGCGCCACCCAAAAGGGGGCAGGGGAAAAACTGTTTTTT.

The chain links TRBV19 to TRBJ1-2; tentatively, D is TRBD1 (5 bases). This CDR3 comprises 14 residues. Trimming shortened V by 8 bases and J by 2 bases, and 15 bases separated the two germline ends. Germline V gene lookup returns CDR1 LNHDA and CDR2 SQIVND (reference sequence). The CDR3 coding sequence is TGTGCCAGTGAAAGCAGGGTGAAGAACTATGGCTACACCTTC. This sequence encodes CASESRVKNYGYTF. Combining the CDR3 with reference TRBV19 and TRBJ1-2 gives the whole variable domain DGGITQSPKYLFRKEGQNVTLSCEQNLNHDAMYWYRQDPGQGLRLIYYSQIVNDFQKGDIAEGYSVSREKKESFPLTVTSAQKNPTAFYLCASESRVKNYGYTFGSGTRLTVV.

This sequence joins TRBV7-8 and TRBJ1-3, with TRBD1 matching over 10 bases. V dropped 5 bases and J dropped 6; count of bases not matched to a gene: 10. CDR1 SGHVS and CDR2 FQNEAQ come from the germline V gene. This CDR3 is 16 amino acids long. CDR3 coding DNA: TGTGCCAGCAGCCCGCGAGACAGGGGGCTTGAAAACACCATATATTTT. Translating gives CASSPRDRGLENTIYF.

This chain joins TRBV6-5 and TRBJ2-7; 13 bases fit TRBD2. The ends lost 6 bases at V and 6 bases at J; junction bases unmatched: 8. The germline V gene has CDR1 MNHEY and CDR2 SVGAGI. The CDR3 loop spans 15 amino acids. The CDR3 DNA reads as TGTGCCAGCAGGAACCCGACTAGCGGGAGGATCGAGCAGTACTTC. As protein: CASRNPTSGRIEQYF.

V is TRBV5-6 and J is TRBJ2-7; 11 nucleotides line up with TRBD2. V shed 4 bases, J shed 2 bases, and the junction held 17 bases outside the gene matches. CDR1 is SGHDT and CDR2 is YYEEEE in the germline V gene. The CDR3 consists of 19 residues. CDR3 bases: TGTGCCAGCAGCCCCGTTTCTGGGCCCCAACTAGCGGGGGCCTACGAGCAGTACTTC. This sequence encodes CASSPVSGPQLAGAYEQYF.